This TCR beta chain was documented in a study of blood T cells in healthy people across ages. Alongside a J-beta primer mix, a sample-barcoded 5' primer served in a second PCR lasting 7 to 11 cycles. TCRdb ran MiXCR on the 5' RACE reads and lists one entry per CDR3 protein. The data contain around 1.1 million distinct CDR3 sequences, 35% to 40% of them singletons. Germline CDR1 and CDR2: SGHNT and YENEEA. V lost 6 bases and J lost 3, with 19 bases in between. CDR3 length equals 16 residues. J is TRBJ2-3 and V is TRBV11-3, with a tentative D call TRBD2 (5 bases). The receptor was derived from a man between 18 and 35 years old in good health. Input material: blood. The CDR3 coding sequence is TGTGCCAGCAGGCGGAGCGGCCCCGGTGGGACAGATACGCAGTATTTT. Encoded protein: CASRRSGPGGTDTQYF.